This TCR beta chain was sequenced in a study of T cells after yellow fever vaccination (dated by TCRdb to between 2018 and 2021). Regarding the complete study: Libraries from fractions with low cell numbers were prepared with the SMART-Seq v4 Ultra Low Input RNA kit. To track T-cell clones before and after primary and booster YFV17D yellow fever vaccination, bulk TCR alpha and beta repertoires were sequenced longitudinally. Two healthy male donors, one aged 18 to 30 and one aged 30 to 40 years, made up the cohort. Blood was collected at multiple timepoints before and after primary and secondary immunization, and bulk PBMC replicates and cell subsets were isolated.

The treatment or condition label corresponds to: live attenuated yellow fever vaccine strain. At every blood-draw timepoint, two biological replicates of bulk PBMCs were collected. A standard Ficoll-Paque protocol was used to isolate PBMCs from peripheral blood. TriZol was used to extract RNA from bulk PBMCs, from CD4 and CD8 fractions, and from dextramer-positive and dextramer-negative fractions. Study-level results and caveats: Compared with the primary T-cell response, the secondary T-cell response was faster but weaker, reaching its peak on day 5 rather than on day 15. Most clones expanded after primary vaccination (around 96% of CD4 and roughly 91% of CD8) were re-detected after the booster, suggesting that broad memory maintenance occurred. Because the study included only a couple of donors, the extent to which the findings can be generalized is limited. A small share of clonotypes occurred in both CD4 and CD8 compartments, likely arising from convergent recombination. Computational filtering was needed because FACS-sorted repertoires could contain abundant contaminating clonotypes from the bulk population.

TCRdb shows the sequencer as Illumina NovaSeq 6000. Synthesis of TCR cDNA relied on 5'RACE template switching, a step that introduced a universal primer site along with unique molecular identifiers. cDNA synthesis was primed from both the TCR alpha and TCR beta constant segments. Libraries were amplified in two PCR steps, with sample barcodes and sequencing adapters added in the second step. Sequencing of the libraries was done on either Illumina HiSeq 2500 (2x100 bp) or NovaSeq (2x150 bp). For the original study's pipeline: MIGEC handled demultiplexing of reads and collapsing into UMI consensus sequences, while MiXCR performed V(D)J alignment. Vaccine-responding clonotypes were defined with edgeR using replicate PBMC samples, requiring FDR below 0.01 and a log2 fold change above 5 up to day 15. CD4 or CD8 identity was assigned to each bulk clonotype according to whether the clonotype was present at higher abundance in the sequenced CD4 repertoire or the sequenced CD8 repertoire. TCRdb trimmed public reads at Q25 via fastp, called clones via MiXCR and kept in-frame beta chains. Entries are consolidated by CDR3 protein sequence, retaining the most common genes and DNA. The V and J calls reflect TCRdb's pipeline rather than the authors' work. This sample holds approximately 330,000 distinct CDR3 sequences; approximately 4% were observed only once. The ten largest account for 20% to 25% of the sample.

Germline trimming: 6 bases from V, 5 bases from J; junction bases outside gene matches: 4. The CDR3, from cysteine to phenylalanine, totals 13 residues. Just CDR3 DNA is preserved here, 39 bases in frame from base 1. Comments on this clonotype: Its recognized antigen is unknown. Base qualities are not at hand, and no much larger clone is one base apart.

The material was PBMCs, obtained 5 days after the yellow fever booster vaccination. This TCR came from a man aged 18-30 years who received the YFV17D yellow fever vaccine. This sequence uses TRBV12-3 or TRBV12-4 and TRBJ2-7; 10 bases in between match TRBD1. CDR3 loop: CASSGDRGHEQYF. The nucleotide sequence reads TGTGCCAGCAGCGGGGACAGGGGTCACGAGCAGTACTTC.